This entry features one T cell receptor (beta chain) sequence. A read error is possible here, since a much larger clone lies one base away. The sample originates from a study of T-cell reconstitution after alpha-beta-depleted transplantation in children. This CDR3 has 14 amino acids. Trimming left V 1 base short and J 6 bases short, with 13 bases between. The V gene's germline CDR1 is ENHRY and CDR2 SYGVKD. As it was prepared, the TCRbeta library received unique molecular identifiers. TCRdb processed the PCR reads anew with MiXCR; each CDR3 protein has one entry. Of 170,000 or so distinct CDR3 sequences listed, about 6.4% are singletons.

The sequence came from a human donor who donated a stem cell graft to a child with Wiskott-Aldrich syndrome. The sample was PBMCs from the stem cell graft donor, taken from the stem cell graft. This sequence joins TRBV10-3 and TRBJ2-7; D not resolved. The CDR3 DNA sequence: TGTGCCATCAGTGAGTTTACGGGTGTAAGCGAGCAGTACTTC. This codes for CAISEFTGVSEQYF.